The 29 T cell receptor beta chains reported below all come from one sample, sequenced in a study of blood T cell repertoires in COVID-19. Repertoires were generated with immunoSEQ multiplex PCR, while TCRdb's copy carries only in-frame clones and drops some. The sample lists about 260,000 clones; approximately 89% were seen once. The sequenced material came from peripheral blood. These receptors were obtained from a woman in her 50s with acute or convalescent COVID-19.

CDR3 sequence (DNA): TGCGCCAGCAGCCAGACGGACCAAGGAGGAGGCTATGGCTACACCTTC. Amino acid sequence: CASSQTDQGGGYGYTF. This sequence joins TRBV4-1 and TRBJ1-2; no clear D. V was clipped by 3 bases and J by 4 bases, with 18 bases between them. From germline, CDR1 is MGHRA and CDR2 YSYEKL. The CDR3 has 16 residues.

This clone was counted once. The chain joins TRBV2 to TRBJ1-1; D ambiguous. V was shortened by 8 bases and J by 6 bases, with 19 bases between the two germline ends. Germline CDR1 is SNHLY and CDR2 is FYNNEI. The length of the CDR3 is 14 residues. The CDR3 sequence: CASVAEAIYSEAFF. The CDR3 nucleotides are TGTGCCAGCGTGGCGGAAGCTATCTACTCTGAAGCTTTCTTT. Full variable domain (rest looked up from reference TRBV2 and TRBJ1-1): EPEVTQTPSHQVTQMGQEVILRCVPISNHLYFYWYRQILGQKVEFLVSFYNNEISEKSEIFDDQFSVERPDGSNFTLKIRSTKLEDSAMYFCASVAEAIYSEAFFGQGTRLTVV.

V gene TRBV19 combines with J gene TRBJ1-5; no firm D call. Germline V gene data show CDR1 as LNHDA and CDR2 as SQIVND (reference sequence). The CDR3 consists of 14 residues. V dropped 5 bases and J dropped 5 bases, with 13 bases sitting between them. DNA of the CDR3: TGTGCCAGTAGTCAAAGGGAGGGTGATCAGCCCCAGCATTTT. Amino acid sequence: CASSQREGDQPQHF.

V and J are TRBV2 and TRBJ1-5; D uncertain. Trimming cost V 6 bases and J 0 bases, with 12 bases left between them. Germline CDR1 and CDR2: SNHLY and FYNNEI. The CDR3 is 15 amino acids. CDR3 region: CASRFSQFSNQPQHF. DNA of the CDR3: TGTGCCAGCAGGTTCAGTCAATTTAGCAATCAGCCCCAGCATTTT.

The V gene is TRBV19, the J gene TRBJ1-1, with TRBD1 as a possible D gene (5 bases). From germline, CDR1 is LNHDA and CDR2 SQIVND (reference sequence). V dropped 4 bases and J dropped 3 bases, with 12 bases sitting between them. The CDR3 spans 14 residues. The CDR3 DNA sequence: TGTGCCAGTAGTAGAGACGGGGGTGACACTGAAGCTTTCTTT. Translated, it gives CASSRDGGDTEAFF.

V and J are TRBV6-5 and TRBJ2-7; 8 positions agree with TRBD1. The CDR3 runs 13 residues. CDR1 and CDR2 from the germline V gene are MNHEY and SVGAGI. The V segment lost 10 bases and the J segment 0 bases; nucleotides outside the gene matches: 5. The CDR3 reads CAIGGQASYEQYF. In nucleotides, the CDR3 is TGTGCCATCGGGGGACAGGCCTCCTACGAGCAGTACTTC.

This clone was picked up one time. The V and J genes are TRBV30 and TRBJ1-2; D is possibly TRBD1 (5 bases). Germline lookup yields CDR1 GTSNPN and CDR2 SVGIG (reference sequence). V was clipped by 4 bases and J by 0 bases, with 15 bases between them. The length of the CDR3 is 15 residues. This CDR3 is CAWTRGYPPNYGYTF. CDR3 nucleotide sequence: TGTGCCTGGACACGGGGGTACCCGCCTAACTATGGCTACACCTTC.

This rearrangement joins TRBV11-1 to TRBJ2-3; D might be TRBD2 (6 bases). The CDR3 loop spans 15 amino acids. V was pared by 5 bases and J by 1 base, with 13 bases between. Germline V gene lookup returns CDR1 SGHAT and CDR2 FQDESV (reference sequence). CDR3 in amino acids: CASSGWGLGTDTQYF. In DNA form, the CDR3 reads TGTGCCAGCAGCGGGTGGGGACTTGGCACAGATACGCAGTATTTT.

This clone has only one observation. CDR3 coding DNA: TGCGCCAGCAGCTTGGCAAAGGGACAGACGAACACCGGGGAGCTGTTTTTT. Its protein product is CASSLAKGQTNTGELFF. The chain has TRBV5-1 and TRBJ2-2; TRBD1 matches at 7 bases. Germline CDR1 SGHRS, CDR2 YFSETQ. The CDR3 totals 17 residues. V was clipped by 0 bases and J by 0 bases; unmatched bases: 5.

The chain has TRBV28 and TRBJ1-2; the match to TRBD1 covers 10 bases. J lost 6 bases, V lost 6 bases, and 1 base had no gene match. CDR3 length equals 12 residues. Germline-derived CDR1 and CDR2 are MDHEN and SYDVKM. CDR3 loop: CASRGQGDGYTF. Here the CDR3 DNA reads TGTGCCAGCAGAGGACAGGGGGATGGCTACACCTTC.

The rearrangement joins TRBV19 to TRBJ1-5; 8 bases match TRBD1. Germline lookup yields CDR1 LNHDA and CDR2 SQIVND (reference sequence). This CDR3 comprises 13 residues. The trim removed 6 bases at V and 7 bases at J, leaving 5 bases unmatched. The CDR3 loop reads CASRDRDGQPQHF. CDR3 DNA sequence: TGTGCCAGTAGGGACAGGGACGGACAGCCCCAGCATTTT. The full variable domain, with the rest looked up from reference TRBV19 and TRBJ1-5, is DGGITQSPKYLFRKEGQNVTLSCEQNLNHDAMYWYRQDPGQGLRLIYYSQIVNDFQKGDIAEGYSVSREKKESFPLTVTSAQKNPTAFYLCASRDRDGQPQHFGDGTRLSIL.

The chain has TRBV19 and TRBJ1-2; D unresolved. Trimming stripped 9 bases from V and 2 bases from J, with 10 bases between. The CDR3 has 12 residues. In germline, CDR1 is LNHDA, CDR2 SQIVND (reference sequence). The CDR3 loop is CARTLFNYGYTF. CDR3 DNA: TGTGCCAGAACTCTTTTCAACTATGGCTACACCTTC.

The chain carries TRBV3-1 (or the pseudogene TRBV3-2) and TRBJ2-3; 9 bases fit TRBD2. There are 12 residues in the CDR3. The germline V gene encodes CDR1 LGHDT and CDR2 YNNKEL (reference sequence). CDR3 DNA sequence: TGTGGAGCGGGAGGTCGAACAGATACGCAGTATTTT. Its protein product is CGAGGRTDTQYF.

V usage is TRBV7-2 and J usage is TRBJ2-7; tentative D call: TRBD2 (6 bases). Germline V gene data show CDR1 as SGHTA and CDR2 as FQGNSA. The CDR3 totals 13 residues. The V end was cut by 7 bases, the J end by 4 bases, with 14 bases between. The CDR3, as DNA: TGTGCCAGCATCAAAGGTCGGGGGTACGAGCAGTACTTC. Translating it yields CASIKGRGYEQYF. The complete variable domain, with remaining parts taken from reference TRBV7-2 and TRBJ2-7, reads GAGVSQSPSNKVTEKGKDVELRCDPISGHTALYWYRQSLGQGLEFLIYFQGNSAPDKSGLPSDRFSAERTGGSVSTLTIQRTQQEDSAVYLCASIKGRGYEQYFGPGTRLTVT.

The chain uses TRBV7-9 and TRBJ2-7; possibly TRBD2 for D (5 bases). Germline-derived CDR1 and CDR2 are SEHNR and FQNEAQ (reference sequence). The germline V and J ends were trimmed by 1 base and 2 bases, with 9 bases remaining between them. The CDR3 runs to 14 residues. The CDR3 sequence is CASSLDREPYEQYF. The DNA for the CDR3 is TGTGCCAGCAGCTTAGATAGGGAGCCCTACGAGCAGTACTTC.

This chain joins TRBV9 and TRBJ2-1; D is possibly TRBD2 (6 bases). V lost 3 bases to trimming and J lost 7 bases, with 11 bases between them. Per the germline V gene, CDR1 is SGDLS and CDR2 is YYNGEE. This CDR3 is 13 amino acids long. The CDR3, as DNA: TGTGCCAGCAGCGGGGGACTCCTAAATGAGCAGTTCTTC. Translating it yields CASSGGLLNEQFF.

The rearrangement joins TRBV28 to TRBJ1-2; no clear D gene. The CDR3 is 11 amino acids. CDR1 is MDHEN, CDR2 SYDVKM, per germline. This CDR3 reads CEARGVYGYTF. CDR3 nucleotides: TGTGAAGCTCGGGGAGTCTATGGCTACACCTTC.

The J gene is TRBJ2-3, the V gene TRBV7-2; 7 bases align to TRBD1. Germline V gene sequence: CDR1 SGHTA, CDR2 FQGNSA. J lost 5 bases, V lost 5 bases, and 7 bases had no gene match. The CDR3 has 14 residues. The CDR3 spells CASSLSTGVDTQYF. The DNA of the CDR3 is TGTGCCAGCAGCCTTTCTACAGGGGTAGATACGCAGTATTTT.

The chain couples TRBV21-1 to TRBJ2-7; TRBD1 is the table's D call, not checked against the DNA. TRBV21-1 is labeled a pseudogene. This CDR3 spans 17 amino acids. Written as DNA, the CDR3 is TGTGCCAGCAGCACCTCCCGGGACAGGGAAGGGACCTACGAGCAGTACTTC. Encoded protein: CASSTSRDREGTYEQYF.

This sequence joins TRBV24-1 and TRBJ2-5; 14 bases align to TRBD2. V lost 6 bases to trimming and J lost 5 bases; unmatched junction nucleotides: 4. The germline V gene encodes CDR1 KGHDR and CDR2 SFDVKD. The CDR3 runs to 15 residues. CDR3: CATSPRLAGGETQYF. CDR3 bases: TGTGCCACCAGTCCCAGACTAGCGGGAGGGGAGACCCAGTACTTC.

The chain recombines TRBV28 with TRBJ1-1; possible D gene TRBD1, 6 bases. Germline-derived CDR1 and CDR2 are MDHEN and SYDVKM. The CDR3 extends over 17 amino acids. Trimming removed 1 base from V and 1 base from J, with 16 bases in between. CDR3 DNA sequence: TGTGCCAGCAGTTTATTTTCCGGGGGGCAAAGGAACACTGAAGCTTTCTTT. Translation gives CASSLFSGGQRNTEAFF.

The chain combines TRBV18 with TRBJ2-7; tentatively, D is TRBD1 (6 bases). CDR3 length equals 15 residues. CDR1 and CDR2 from the germline V gene are KGHSH and LQKENI. Deletions cut 3 bases from V and 3 bases from J, with 15 bases between. The CDR3 DNA sequence: TGTGCCAGCTCACCGCGGGTACAGGGCTTCTACGAGCAGTACTTC. The encoded protein is CASSPRVQGFYEQYF.

V and J are TRBV28 and TRBJ2-7, with TRBD1 as a possible D gene (6 bases). Trimming left V 6 bases short and J 6 bases short, with 21 bases between. Germline V CDR1 and CDR2: MDHEN, SYDVKM. The CDR3 sequence is 15 residues long. The CDR3 region has the DNA TGTGCCAGCAGCCTGGCTGGAGTAGGGGGAGTCGAGCAGTACTTC. It codes for CASSLAGVGGVEQYF.

The rearrangement uses TRBV7-8 and TRBJ2-7, with D unresolved. Germline CDR1 and CDR2: SGHVS and FQNEAQ. V was pared by 1 base and J by 0 bases, with 10 bases between. The CDR3 covers 15 residues. The CDR3 DNA follows: TGTGCCAGCAGCTTAGTTCCTGGCTTCTCCTACGAGCAGTACTTC. Translating gives CASSLVPGFSYEQYF. The complete variable domain, with remaining parts taken from reference TRBV7-8 and TRBJ2-7, reads GAGVSQSPRYKVAKRGQDVALRCDPISGHVSLFWYQQALGQGPEFLTYFQNEAQLDKSGLPSDRFFAERPEGSVSTLKIQRTQQEDSAVYLCASSLVPGFSYEQYFGPGTRLTVT.

The chain joins TRBV6-5 to TRBJ2-1; 9 bases agree with TRBD1. V was clipped by 6 bases and J by 6 bases; unmatched bases: 3. There are 13 residues in the CDR3. Germline V gene data show CDR1 as MNHEY and CDR2 as SVGAGI. CDR3: CASSVDRGNEQFF. The CDR3 DNA reads as TGTGCCAGCAGCGTGGACAGGGGCAATGAGCAGTTCTTC.

V usage is TRBV4-2 and J usage is TRBJ2-1; D possibly corresponds to TRBD2 (6 bases). The length of the CDR3 is 16 residues. Trimming removed 0 bases from V and 4 bases from J, with 13 bases in between. Germline-derived CDR1 and CDR2 are LGHNA and YNFKEQ. CDR3 region: CASSQEETGVYNEQFF. CDR3 sequence (DNA): TGTGCCAGCAGCCAAGAGGAGACGGGAGTGTACAATGAGCAGTTCTTC.

V gene TRBV19 combines with J gene TRBJ1-5; 8 positions agree with TRBD1. Germline trimming cut 5 bases from V and 1 base from J; bases unmatched to any gene: 4. Germline V gene lookup returns CDR1 LNHDA and CDR2 SQIVND (reference sequence). The CDR3 contains 15 residues. The CDR3 coding sequence is TGTGCCAGTAGTTGGACAGGGTACAGCAATCAGCCCCAGCATTTT. Translation gives CASSWTGYSNQPQHF.

This rearrangement joins TRBV5-1 to TRBJ1-1; 7 nucleotides align to TRBD1. V was pared by 1 base and J by 1 base, with 4 bases of the junction left unmatched. There are 15 residues in the CDR3. Per germline, CDR1 SGHRS and CDR2 YFSETQ. CDR3 nucleotides: TGCGCCAGCAGCTTGACGACAGGGAAGAACACTGAAGCTTTCTTT. Protein product: CASSLTTGKNTEAFF.

With respect to this clone: Other nucleotide sequences in the sample specify the same CDR3. The chain carries TRBV27 and TRBJ1-2; tentatively, D is TRBD1 (6 bases). This CDR3 has 13 residues. Germline-derived CDR1 and CDR2 are MNHEY and SMNVEV (reference sequence). The V end lost 2 bases, the J end lost 2 bases, and 6 bases lay between the germline ends. In nucleotides, the CDR3 is TGTGCCAGCAGTTTAACAGGGAACTATGGCTACACCTTC. This codes for CASSLTGNYGYTF.